This T cell receptor beta chain was sequenced in a study of molecular identifiers for immune sequencing clone quantification. General study results and limits: Spiked Jurkat TCR RNA originating from one cell could reportedly be identified amid about a million naive cells.

TCRdb processed the PCR reads anew with MiXCR; each CDR3 protein has one entry. Here the sample spans approximately 550,000 distinct CDR3 sequences, about a fifth being singletons. The germline CDR1 and CDR2 sequences are LNHDA and SQIVND (reference sequence). Trimming cost V 7 bases and J 5 bases, with 21 bases left between them. The CDR3 runs to 15 residues. Only a few counts were recorded for this clonotype. Its antigen is as yet unknown. This chain joins TRBV19 and TRBJ2-7; D not certain. This receptor was identified in a human donor in good health. Some libraries in this study had Jurkat cell RNA spiked in. What was sequenced was naive CD8+ T cells from blood, with Jurkat cell RNA spiked in. Specified subset: FACS-sorted CD8+CD4-CCR7+CD45RA+ naive T cells. The CDR3 DNA reads as TGTGCCAGTAACCAAAAATACTCGACTTCGCACGAGCAGTACTTC. Translating gives CASNQKYSTSHEQYF.